These T cell receptor beta chains were read from a single sample in a study of shared clonotypes between healthy human individuals. Some clones are missing from TCRdb's copy, which holds only in-frame ones; the method was immunoSEQ multiplex PCR. The sample comprises around 580,000 clones, about 98% of which are singletons, and approximately 0.33% rests with the top ten. Sequencing was done on a sample of naive CD8+ T cells sorted from blood. Receptor source: a young man in good health. Each CDR3 is given with its conserved first and last residue. Each record gives: D gene, clone size, J gene, V gene, CDR3 protein, CDR3 DNA. D genes are given only for firm matches. The size entry is marked missing in some rows and otherwise reads once, few, many or a size class.

d_gene: .
abundance: .
j_gene: TRBJ2-1
v_gene: TRBV2
CDR3aa: CASSGRGQFF
CDR3nt: TGTGCCAGCAGTGGACGGGGGCAGTTCTTC

d_gene: TRBD2
abundance: .
j_gene: TRBJ2-3
v_gene: TRBV10-3
CDR3aa: CAISESEREGTDTQYF
CDR3nt: TGTGCCATCAGTGAGTCTGAGCGGGAGGGCACAGATACGCAGTATTTT

d_gene: .
abundance: .
j_gene: TRBJ2-7
v_gene: TRBV4-2
CDR3aa: CASSHPSGTLGGDYEQYF
CDR3nt: TGTGCCAGCAGCCATCCCTCCGGGACCCTGGGCGGAGACTACGAGCAGTACTTC

d_gene: TRBD1
abundance: .
j_gene: TRBJ2-2
v_gene: TRBV28
CDR3aa: CASRPGQFPGELFF
CDR3nt: TGTGCCAGCAGACCGGGACAGTTTCCCGGGGAGCTGTTTTTT

d_gene: .
abundance: .
j_gene: TRBJ2-1
v_gene: TRBV7-3
CDR3aa: CASSPNHNNEQFF
CDR3nt: TGTGCCAGCAGCCCGAACCATAACAATGAGCAGTTCTTC

d_gene: TRBD1
abundance: .
j_gene: TRBJ2-6
v_gene: TRBV9
CDR3aa: CASSVGPTGAGANVLTF
CDR3nt: TGTGCCAGCAGCGTTGGTCCGACAGGGGCTGGGGCCAACGTCCTGACTTTC

d_gene: TRBD1
abundance: .
j_gene: TRBJ1-2
v_gene: TRBV7-9
CDR3aa: CASSAQGWQNYGYTF
CDR3nt: TGTGCCAGCAGCGCACAGGGGTGGCAAAACTATGGCTACACCTTC

d_gene: TRBD2
abundance: .
j_gene: TRBJ2-2
v_gene: TRBV7-8
CDR3aa: CASSLPSSGGRDTGELFF
CDR3nt: TGTGCCAGCAGCTTACCGTCTAGCGGGGGGAGGGACACCGGGGAGCTGTTTTTT

d_gene: TRBD2
abundance: .
j_gene: TRBJ2-1
v_gene: TRBV29-1
CDR3aa: CSVQGLAGAVSSYNEQFF
CDR3nt: TGCAGCGTCCAAGGACTAGCGGGAGCCGTAAGCTCCTACAATGAGCAGTTCTTC

d_gene: .
abundance: .
j_gene: TRBJ2-1
v_gene: TRBV18
CDR3aa: CASSGGGNEQFF
CDR3nt: TGTGCCAGCTCAGGAGGAGGCAATGAGCAGTTCTTC

d_gene: .
abundance: .
j_gene: TRBJ2-5
v_gene: TRBV29-1
CDR3aa: CSVLIETQYF
CDR3nt: TGCAGCGTTTTAATAGAGACCCAGTACTTC

d_gene: .
abundance: once
j_gene: TRBJ1-5
v_gene: TRBV5-6
CDR3aa: CASSVGENLNQPQHF
CDR3nt: TGTGCCAGCAGCGTGGGAGAGAATCTCAATCAGCCCCAGCATTTT

d_gene: .
abundance: .
j_gene: TRBJ1-2
v_gene: TRBV25-1
CDR3aa: CASSEYGGRYGYTF
CDR3nt: TGTGCCAGCAGTGAATATGGGGGCCGCTATGGCTACACCTTC

d_gene: .
abundance: .
j_gene: TRBJ2-2
v_gene: TRBV27
CDR3aa: CASSLGGGGELFF
CDR3nt: TGTGCCAGCAGTCTAGGGGGAGGCGGGGAGCTGTTTTTT

d_gene: .
abundance: .
j_gene: TRBJ2-7
v_gene: TRBV7-9
CDR3aa: CASSNDFDRTTYEQYF
CDR3nt: TGTGCCAGCAGCAATGATTTTGACCGGACCACCTACGAGCAGTACTTC

d_gene: .
abundance: .
j_gene: TRBJ2-1
v_gene: TRBV7-9
CDR3aa: CASSLRGVELYNEQFF
CDR3nt: TGTGCCAGCAGCTTAAGGGGGGTTGAACTCTACAATGAGCAGTTCTTC

d_gene: TRBD2
abundance: .
j_gene: TRBJ2-2
v_gene: TRBV5-1
CDR3aa: CASSQSLAGENTGELFF
CDR3nt: TGCGCCAGCAGCCAATCACTAGCGGGGGAGAACACCGGGGAGCTGTTTTTT

d_gene: .
abundance: .
j_gene: TRBJ2-7
v_gene: TRBV5-1
CDR3aa: CASSFDKAGYEQYF
CDR3nt: TGCGCCAGCAGCTTCGACAAGGCGGGGTACGAGCAGTACTTC

d_gene: TRBD2
abundance: .
j_gene: TRBJ2-1
v_gene: TRBV29-1
CDR3aa: CSVPAADLAAYNEQFF
CDR3nt: TGCAGCGTACCCGCGGCTGATCTAGCGGCCTACAATGAGCAGTTCTTC

d_gene: TRBD1
abundance: .
j_gene: TRBJ1-4
v_gene: TRBV18
CDR3aa: CASSPDRARKLFF
CDR3nt: TGTGCCAGCTCACCCGACAGGGCGAGGAAACTGTTTTTT

d_gene: TRBD1
abundance: .
j_gene: TRBJ2-7
v_gene: TRBV29-1
CDR3aa: CSVEGDRVSSYEQYF
CDR3nt: TGCAGCGTTGAAGGGGACAGGGTGAGCTCCTACGAGCAGTACTTC

d_gene: TRBD2
abundance: .
j_gene: TRBJ2-7
v_gene: TRBV14
CDR3aa: CASSPIAGVAYEQYF
CDR3nt: TGTGCCAGCAGCCCGATAGCGGGAGTTGCTTACGAGCAGTACTTC

d_gene: .
abundance: .
j_gene: TRBJ2-1
v_gene: TRBV14
CDR3aa: CASSLRANIDAEQFF
CDR3nt: TGTGCCAGCAGCCTAAGGGCCAATATTGATGCTGAGCAGTTCTTC

d_gene: .
abundance: .
j_gene: TRBJ2-3
v_gene: TRBV29-1
CDR3aa: CSVALTAGGTDTQYF
CDR3nt: TGCAGCGTTGCCCTCACCGCAGGGGGCACAGATACGCAGTATTTT

d_gene: TRBD2
abundance: .
j_gene: TRBJ2-2
v_gene: TRBV2
CDR3aa: CASGGTGLAANTGELFF
CDR3nt: TGTGCCAGCGGGGGGACCGGACTAGCGGCGAACACCGGGGAGCTGTTTTTT

d_gene: .
abundance: .
j_gene: TRBJ2-5
v_gene: TRBV27
CDR3aa: CASSLLLGREETQYF
CDR3nt: TGTGCCAGCAGTTTATTATTGGGGAGAGAGGAGACCCAGTACTTC

d_gene: .
abundance: .
j_gene: TRBJ2-7
v_gene: TRBV6-6
CDR3aa: CASSTPEATYEQYF
CDR3nt: TGTGCCAGCAGTACCCCAGAGGCGACCTACGAGCAGTACTTC

d_gene: .
abundance: .
j_gene: TRBJ1-2
v_gene: TRBV7-9
CDR3aa: CASSGDRGNYGYTF
CDR3nt: TGTGCCAGCAGCGGAGACAGAGGGAACTATGGCTACACCTTC

d_gene: .
abundance: .
j_gene: TRBJ2-5
v_gene: TRBV6-6
CDR3aa: CASSPWGEAQYF
CDR3nt: TGTGCCAGCAGTCCCTGGGGGGAGGCCCAGTACTTC

d_gene: .
abundance: .
j_gene: TRBJ1-2
v_gene: TRBV13
CDR3aa: CASSLGQGIYGYTF
CDR3nt: TGTGCCAGCAGCTTAGGCCAGGGGATCTATGGCTACACCTTC

d_gene: .
abundance: few
j_gene: TRBJ2-4
v_gene: TRBV6-5
CDR3aa: CASSPVGLAKNIQYF
CDR3nt: TGTGCCAGCAGTCCGGTGGGGCTAGCCAAAAACATTCAGTACTTC

d_gene: TRBD2
abundance: .
j_gene: TRBJ2-7
v_gene: TRBV7-8
CDR3aa: CASSLSLAGISYEQYF
CDR3nt: TGTGCCAGCAGCTTAAGCCTAGCGGGAATATCCTACGAGCAGTACTTC

d_gene: .
abundance: .
j_gene: TRBJ1-2
v_gene: TRBV9
CDR3aa: CASSQWGTAPSF
CDR3nt: TGTGCCAGCAGCCAATGGGGAACAGCTCCCTCCTTC

d_gene: TRBD2
abundance: .
j_gene: TRBJ2-7
v_gene: TRBV28
CDR3aa: CASSPGTSGTYEQYF
CDR3nt: TGTGCCAGCAGCCCAGGGACTAGCGGTACCTACGAGCAGTACTTC

d_gene: TRBD1
abundance: .
j_gene: TRBJ2-7
v_gene: TRBV2
CDR3aa: CASSKTGTGTYEQYF
CDR3nt: TGTGCCAGCAGCAAAACCGGGACAGGGACCTACGAGCAGTACTTC

d_gene: .
abundance: .
j_gene: TRBJ2-7
v_gene: TRBV27
CDR3aa: CASSLRGLYEQYF
CDR3nt: TGTGCCAGCAGTTTAAGGGGCCTCTACGAGCAGTACTTC

d_gene: .
abundance: .
j_gene: TRBJ2-7
v_gene: TRBV28
CDR3aa: CASSFRVGQSEQYF
CDR3nt: TGTGCCAGCAGTTTTAGGGTTGGGCAGAGCGAGCAGTACTTC

d_gene: TRBD1
abundance: .
j_gene: TRBJ2-5
v_gene: TRBV10-3
CDR3aa: CAISGGPGQGKETQYF
CDR3nt: TGTGCCATCAGTGGGGGCCCGGGACAGGGGAAGGAGACCCAGTACTTC

d_gene: .
abundance: .
j_gene: TRBJ2-3
v_gene: TRBV6-1
CDR3aa: CASSEARDFLGDTQYF
CDR3nt: TGTGCCAGCAGTGAAGCCCGGGACTTCCTCGGAGATACGCAGTATTTT

d_gene: .
abundance: once
j_gene: TRBJ1-5
v_gene: TRBV19
CDR3aa: CASSIGSGQPQHF
CDR3nt: TGTGCCAGTAGTATTGGTTCGGGGCAGCCCCAGCATTTT

d_gene: .
abundance: once
j_gene: TRBJ2-7
v_gene: TRBV2
CDR3aa: CASTFGSEQYF
CDR3nt: TGTGCCAGCACCTTCGGGTCCGAGCAGTACTTC

d_gene: .
abundance: .
j_gene: TRBJ2-7
v_gene: TRBV28
CDR3aa: CASRTQGYPLEQYF
CDR3nt: TGTGCCAGCAGGACACAGGGTTACCCCCTCGAGCAGTACTTC